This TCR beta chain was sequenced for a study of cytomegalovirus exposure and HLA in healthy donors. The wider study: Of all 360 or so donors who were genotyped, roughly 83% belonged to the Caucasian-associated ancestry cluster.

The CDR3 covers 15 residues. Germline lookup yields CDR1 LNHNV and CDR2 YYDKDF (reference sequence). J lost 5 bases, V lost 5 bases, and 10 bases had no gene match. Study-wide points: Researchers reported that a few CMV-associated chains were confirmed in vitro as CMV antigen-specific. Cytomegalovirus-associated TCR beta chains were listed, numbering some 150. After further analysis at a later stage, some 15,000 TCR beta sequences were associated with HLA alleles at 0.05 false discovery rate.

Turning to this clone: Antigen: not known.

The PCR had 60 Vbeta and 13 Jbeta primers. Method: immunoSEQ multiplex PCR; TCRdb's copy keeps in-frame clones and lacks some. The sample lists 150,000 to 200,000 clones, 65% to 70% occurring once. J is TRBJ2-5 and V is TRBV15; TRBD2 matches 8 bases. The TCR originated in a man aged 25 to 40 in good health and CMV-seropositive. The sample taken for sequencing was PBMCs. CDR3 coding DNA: TGTGCCACCAGCTTCCCCGGGGGGGGGTTCGAGACCCAGTACTTC. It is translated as CATSFPGGGFETQYF.